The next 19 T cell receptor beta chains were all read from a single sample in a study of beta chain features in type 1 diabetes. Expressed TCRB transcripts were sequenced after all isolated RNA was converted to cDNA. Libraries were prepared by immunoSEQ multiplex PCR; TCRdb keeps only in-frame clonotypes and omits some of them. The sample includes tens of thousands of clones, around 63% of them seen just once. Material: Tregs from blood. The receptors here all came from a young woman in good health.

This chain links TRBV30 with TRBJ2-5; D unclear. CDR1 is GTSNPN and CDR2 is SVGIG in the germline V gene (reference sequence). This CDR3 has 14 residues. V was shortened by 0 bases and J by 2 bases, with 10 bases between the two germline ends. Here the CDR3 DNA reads TGTGCCTGGAGTGTCCCTAGGCGGCAAGAGACCCAGTACTTC. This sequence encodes CAWSVPRRQETQYF.

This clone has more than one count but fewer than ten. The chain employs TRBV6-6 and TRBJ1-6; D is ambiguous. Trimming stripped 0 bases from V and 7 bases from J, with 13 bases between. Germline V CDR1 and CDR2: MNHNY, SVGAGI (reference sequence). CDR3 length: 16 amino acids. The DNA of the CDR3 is TGTGCCAGCAGTTACTCTCCCGGGTTGGAGAATTCACCCCTCCACTTT. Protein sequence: CASSYSPGLENSPLHF.

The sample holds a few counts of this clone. CDR3 nucleotides: TGTGCCACCGCGGGACAGTCGAACACTGAAGCTTTCTTT. Its translation: CATAGQSNTEAFF. The chain recombines TRBV10-3 with TRBJ1-1, with TRBD1 identical over 7 bases. The CDR3 is 13 residues long. Unmatched junction bases numbered 6, after V lost 10 bases and J lost 1 base. Per germline, CDR1 ENHRY and CDR2 SYGVKD.

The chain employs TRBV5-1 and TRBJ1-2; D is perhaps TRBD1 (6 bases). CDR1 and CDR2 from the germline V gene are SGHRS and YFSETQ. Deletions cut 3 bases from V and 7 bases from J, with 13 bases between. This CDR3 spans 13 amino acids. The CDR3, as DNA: TGCGCCAGCAGCTACAGGGATGGACGTGGCTACACCTTC. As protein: CASSYRDGRGYTF.

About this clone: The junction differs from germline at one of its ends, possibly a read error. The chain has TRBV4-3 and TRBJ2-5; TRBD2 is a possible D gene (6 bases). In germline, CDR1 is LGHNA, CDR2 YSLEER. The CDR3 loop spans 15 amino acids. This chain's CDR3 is CASNQDGAGRETQYF. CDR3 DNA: TGCGCCAGCAACCAAGATGGGGCGGGGAGGGAGACCCAGTACTTC.

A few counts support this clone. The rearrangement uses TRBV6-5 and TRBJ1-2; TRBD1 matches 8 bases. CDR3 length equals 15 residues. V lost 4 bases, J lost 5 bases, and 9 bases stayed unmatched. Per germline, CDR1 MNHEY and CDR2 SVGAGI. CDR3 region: CASSSTGVTLYGYTF. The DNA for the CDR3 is TGTGCCAGCAGTTCGACAGGGGTTACCCTTTATGGCTACACCTTC.

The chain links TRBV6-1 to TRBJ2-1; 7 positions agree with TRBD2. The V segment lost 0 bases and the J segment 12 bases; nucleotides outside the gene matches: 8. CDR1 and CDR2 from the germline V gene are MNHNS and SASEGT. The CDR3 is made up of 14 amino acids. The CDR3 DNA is TGTGCCAGCAGTGAAGCGCTGCTAGCGGCCACGCAGTTCTTC. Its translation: CASSEALLAATQFF.

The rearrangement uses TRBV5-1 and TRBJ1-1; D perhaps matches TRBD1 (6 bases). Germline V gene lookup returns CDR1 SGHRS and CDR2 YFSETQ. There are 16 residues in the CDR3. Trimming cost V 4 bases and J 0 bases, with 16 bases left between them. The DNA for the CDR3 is TGCGCCAGCAGCCGGGGGGGCCAGATTTTGAACACTGAAGCTTTCTTT. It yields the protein CASSRGGQILNTEAFF.

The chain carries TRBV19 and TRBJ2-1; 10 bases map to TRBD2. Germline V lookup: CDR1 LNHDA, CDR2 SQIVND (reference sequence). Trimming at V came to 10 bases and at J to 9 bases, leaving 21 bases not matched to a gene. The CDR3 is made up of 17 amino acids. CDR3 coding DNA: TGTGCCACCTCCCCCGGGCTAGCGGGAGTAAGAGGACGTGAGCAGTTCTTC. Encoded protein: CATSPGLAGVRGREQFF.

The DNA for the CDR3 is TGTGCCATCAGTGGGGACTCGAGTGAGCAGTACTTC. Amino acid sequence: CAISGDSSEQYF. V gene TRBV10-3 combines with J gene TRBJ2-7; TRBD2 might be the D (6 bases). There are 12 residues in the CDR3. Looked up from germline, CDR1 is ENHRY and CDR2 is SYGVKD. Trimming removed 4 bases from V and 7 bases from J, with 11 bases in between.

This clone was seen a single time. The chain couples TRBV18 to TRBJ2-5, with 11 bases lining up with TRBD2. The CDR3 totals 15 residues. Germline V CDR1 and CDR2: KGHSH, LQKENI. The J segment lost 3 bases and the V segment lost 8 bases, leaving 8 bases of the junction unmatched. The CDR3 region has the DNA TGTGCCAGCGCCCGGACTAGCGGGCTTAAAGAGACCCAGTACTTC. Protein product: CASARTSGLKETQYF. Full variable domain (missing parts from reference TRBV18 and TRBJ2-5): NAGVMQNPRHLVRRRGQEARLRCSPMKGHSHVYWYRQLPEEGLKFMVYLQKENIIDESGMPKERFSAEFPKEGPSILRIQQVVRGDSAAYFCASARTSGLKETQYFGPGTRLLVL.

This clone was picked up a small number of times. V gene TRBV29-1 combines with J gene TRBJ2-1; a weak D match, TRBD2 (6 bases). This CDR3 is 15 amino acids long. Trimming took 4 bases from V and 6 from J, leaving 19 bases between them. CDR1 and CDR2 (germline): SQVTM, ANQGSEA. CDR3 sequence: CSVGGSLAVFNEQFF. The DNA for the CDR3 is TGCAGCGTTGGAGGGAGTTTAGCGGTATTCAATGAGCAGTTCTTC.

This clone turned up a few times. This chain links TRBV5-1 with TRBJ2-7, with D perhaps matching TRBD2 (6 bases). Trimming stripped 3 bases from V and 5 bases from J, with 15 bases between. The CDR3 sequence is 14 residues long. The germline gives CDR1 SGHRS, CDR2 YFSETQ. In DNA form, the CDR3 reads TGCGCCAGCAGCTGGGGGGTTCTAGGGGACGAGCAGTACTTC. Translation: CASSWGVLGDEQYF.

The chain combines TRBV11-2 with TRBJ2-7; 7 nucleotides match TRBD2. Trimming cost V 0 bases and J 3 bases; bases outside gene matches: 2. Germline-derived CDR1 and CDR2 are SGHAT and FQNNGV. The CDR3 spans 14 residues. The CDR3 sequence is CASSLETGGYEQYF. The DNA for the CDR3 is TGTGCCAGCAGCTTAGAGACGGGGGGCTACGAGCAGTACTTC.

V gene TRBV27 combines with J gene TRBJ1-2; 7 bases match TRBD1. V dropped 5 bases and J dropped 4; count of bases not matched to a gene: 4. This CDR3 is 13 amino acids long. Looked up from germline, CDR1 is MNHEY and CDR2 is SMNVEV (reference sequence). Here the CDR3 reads CASSPRTGYGYTF. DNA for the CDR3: TGTGCCAGCAGTCCGCGGACAGGCTATGGCTACACCTTC.

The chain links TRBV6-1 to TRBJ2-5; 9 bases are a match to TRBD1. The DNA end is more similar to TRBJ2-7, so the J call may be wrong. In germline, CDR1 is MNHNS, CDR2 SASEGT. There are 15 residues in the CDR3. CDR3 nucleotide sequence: TGTGCCAGCAGTGATGGGTTAGGGACAGGGTACGAGCAGTACTTC. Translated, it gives CASSDGLGTGYEQYF.

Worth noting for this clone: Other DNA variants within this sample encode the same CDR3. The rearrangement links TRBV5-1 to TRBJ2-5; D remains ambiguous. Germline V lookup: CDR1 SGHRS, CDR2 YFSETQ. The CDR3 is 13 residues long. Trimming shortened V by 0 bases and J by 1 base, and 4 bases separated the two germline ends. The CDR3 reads CASSLGGQETQYF. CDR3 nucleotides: TGCGCCAGCAGCTTGGGCGGCCAAGAGACCCAGTACTTC.

CDR3 region: CASSLYRGTTYNEQFF. The CDR3 DNA is TGTGCCAGCAGCCTATACAGGGGTACAACCTACAATGAGCAGTTCTTC. The chain joins TRBV5-6 to TRBJ2-1, with 7 bases matching TRBD1. The V and J ends lost 4 bases and 2 bases, in that order; junction bases with no gene match: 9. Germline loops: CDR1 SGHDT, CDR2 YYEEEE. The CDR3 is 16 residues long. Supplemented by reference TRBV5-6 and TRBJ2-1, the full variable domain reads DAGVTQSPTHLIKTRGQQVTLRCSPKSGHDTVSWYQQALGQGPQFIFQYYEEEERQRGNFPDRFSGHQFPNYSSELNVNALLLGDSALYLCASSLYRGTTYNEQFFGPGTRLTVL.

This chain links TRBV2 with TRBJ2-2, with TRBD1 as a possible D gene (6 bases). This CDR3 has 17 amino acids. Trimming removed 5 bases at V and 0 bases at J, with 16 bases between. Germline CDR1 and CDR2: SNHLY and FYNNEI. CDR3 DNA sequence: TGTGCCAGCAGTCTCGACCGGACAGCACCGAACACCGGGGAGCTGTTTTTT. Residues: CASSLDRTAPNTGELFF.